The rows below give T cell receptor beta chains drawn from one sample of a study of blood T cell repertoires in COVID-19. The repertoire was sequenced with immunoSEQ multiplex PCR; TCRdb's copy has only in-frame clones and lacks some. Of more than 250,000 clones listed, 86% are singletons. The specimen was peripheral blood. The receptors shown here come from a woman in her forties or fifties with acute or convalescent COVID-19. CDR3s include the opening cysteine and the closing phenylalanine or tryptophan. D genes are given only for firm matches. The size field is filled for only some rows; it gives once, few, many or a size class.

>TRBJ2-7|-|-|TRBV18
TGTGCCAGCTCACCACCGGACAGCACCTACGAGCAGTACTTC
CASSPPDSTYEQYF
>TRBJ1-4|TRBD1|-|TRBV5-1
TGCGCCAGCAGATGGACAGGGAATGAAAAACTGTTTTTT
CASRWTGNEKLFF
>TRBJ1-2|-|-|TRBV2
TGTGCCAGCAGTGAAGCAGGAAGGGGCGGCTATGGCTACACCTTC
CASSEAGRGGYGYTF
>TRBJ2-2|TRBD1|-|TRBV5-1
TGCGCCAGCTCGACAGGGGGCACCGGGGAGCTGTTTTTT
CASSTGGTGELFF
>TRBJ2-5|TRBD1|few|TRBV27
TGTGCCAGCAGTGACAGGGGACCCCAAGAGACCCAGTACTTC
CASSDRGPQETQYF
>TRBJ1-5|-|-|TRBV30
TGTGCCTGGAGTGCTGGGGGGTGGGCTAGCAATCAGCCCCAGCATTTT
CAWSAGGWASNQPQHF
>TRBJ2-3|-|-|TRBV9
TGTGCCAGCAGCGCCTTCACAGATACGCAGTATTTT
CASSAFTDTQYF
>TRBJ2-1|-|-|TRBV7-8
TGTGCCAGCAGCTTAGTGGTCCCGAGCTCCTACAATGAGCAGTTCTTC
CASSLVVPSSYNEQFF
>TRBJ2-3|TRBD2|-|TRBV2
TGTGCCAGCAGTGAATGGGGCGGGAGGGCCTCTGTAGATACGCAGTATTTT
CASSEWGGRASVDTQYF
>TRBJ2-3|-|-|TRBV7-9
TGTGCCAGCAGCTTACCTTTCAGGGATTTGTTCACAGATACGCAGTATTTT
CASSLPFRDLFTDTQYF
>TRBJ2-3|-|few|TRBV20-1
TGCAGTGCCTGGCGGGATACGCAGTATTTT
CSAWRDTQYF
>TRBJ2-1|TRBD2|once|TRBV9
TGTGCCAGCAGCGTAGAGAGGGTGGCGGGAGGAAATGAGCAGTTCTTC
CASSVERVAGGNEQFF
>TRBJ2-7|TRBD2|-|TRBV11-2
TGTGCCAGCAGCCCGCTAAAGCGGGAGGAGACCTACGAGCAGTACTTC
CASSPLKREETYEQYF
>TRBJ2-2|-|-|TRBV21-1
TGTGCCAGCAGCCTAAGCGCGGGCTCGAACACCGGGGAGCTGTTTTTT
CASSLSAGSNTGELFF
>TRBJ1-3|-|-|TRBV7-9
TGTGCCCTAGAGGGCGACCTCCACACCATATATTTT
CALEGDLHTIYF
>TRBJ2-5|-|-|TRBV3-1/TRBV3-2
TGTGCCAGCAGCCAAGTTAGCCAGGAGACCCAGTACTTC
CASSQVSQETQYF
>TRBJ2-5|-|once|TRBV20-1
TGCAGTGGGGGAGGCGGGGAGACCCAGTACTTC
CSGGGGETQYF
>TRBJ1-1|-|-|TRBV4-3
TGCGCCAGCAGCCAGGTCGGGGGGGCGAACACTGAAGCTTTCTTT
CASSQVGGANTEAFF
>TRBJ2-7|TRBD2|-|TRBV6-5
TGTGCCAGCAGTCCCGGAGGACTAGCGGCCGAGCAGTACTTC
CASSPGGLAAEQYF
>TRBJ1-5|TRBD1|-|TRBV18
TGTGCCAGCTCACCAAGGGGGGACAGAAGCAATCAGCCCCAGCATTTT
CASSPRGDRSNQPQHF
>TRBJ2-5|TRBD2|few|TRBV29-1
TGCAGCGTTACGAGACTAGCGGGAGGAGAGACCCAGTACTTC
CSVTRLAGGETQYF
>TRBJ2-1|TRBD2|-|TRBV6-4
TGTGCCAGCAGTGTGGATTTGGGACTAGCGGGAGTCGATGAGCAGTTCTTC
CASSVDLGLAGVDEQFF
>TRBJ2-1|-|-|TRBV12-3/TRBV12-4
TGTGCCAGCAGCTCGGCGGGACGGAATGAGCAGTTCTTC
CASSSAGRNEQFF
>TRBJ2-5|TRBD1|-|TRBV7-9
TGTGCCAGCAGACCGGGACAGGGGTCCCTCACCCCCCAAGAGACCCAGTACTTC
CASRPGQGSLTPQETQYF
>TRBJ1-1|-|-|TRBV25-1
TGTGCCAGCAGTGATACAGGGATCACTGAAGCTTTCTTT
CASSDTGITEAFF
>TRBJ2-1|-|-|TRBV7-2
TGTGCCAGCAGCTTAGACAACTACTACAATGAGCAGTTCTTC
CASSLDNYYNEQFF
>TRBJ1-2|TRBD1|few|TRBV4-2
TGTGCCAGCAGCCAAGAAGGGACAGGCTATGGCTACACCTTC
CASSQEGTGYGYTF
>TRBJ2-2|TRBD2|-|TRBV7-7
TGTGCCAGCAGCCCCTTAGCGGGAGGGCCCGGGGAGCTGTTTTTT
CASSPLAGGPGELFF
>TRBJ2-7|-|-|TRBV2
TGTGCCAGCAGTGAAGCGGGGACATTTACCTACGAGCAGTACTTC
CASSEAGTFTYEQYF
>TRBJ2-5|-|once|TRBV2
TGTGCCAGCAGTGACACTAGCAGAGAGACCCAGTACTTC
CASSDTSRETQYF
>TRBJ2-7|TRBD1|-|TRBV14
TGTGCCAGCAGCCAACGGGACAGTAACTCCTACGAGCAGTACTTC
CASSQRDSNSYEQYF
>TRBJ2-1|-|-|TRBV7-9
TGTGCCAGCGTCCGTGGACAGCCCTACAATGAGCAGTTCTTC
CASVRGQPYNEQFF
>TRBJ1-3|-|-|TRBV28
TGTGCCAGCAGTACTCGACAGCTAAGCTCTGGAAACACCATATATTTT
CASSTRQLSSGNTIYF
>TRBJ2-7|TRBD1|once|TRBV24-1
TGTGCCACCAGTGATTCCACCGGACAGGGGACCTACGAGCAGTACTTC
CATSDSTGQGTYEQYF
>TRBJ2-5|-|-|TRBV5-6
TGTGCCAGCAACGGCAATTTCCGGGAGTTAGGTGAGACCCAGTACTTC
CASNGNFRELGETQYF
>TRBJ2-7|-|-|TRBV11-2
TGTGCCAGCAGCTTAGGATACTTCTACGAGCAGTACTTC
CASSLGYFYEQYF